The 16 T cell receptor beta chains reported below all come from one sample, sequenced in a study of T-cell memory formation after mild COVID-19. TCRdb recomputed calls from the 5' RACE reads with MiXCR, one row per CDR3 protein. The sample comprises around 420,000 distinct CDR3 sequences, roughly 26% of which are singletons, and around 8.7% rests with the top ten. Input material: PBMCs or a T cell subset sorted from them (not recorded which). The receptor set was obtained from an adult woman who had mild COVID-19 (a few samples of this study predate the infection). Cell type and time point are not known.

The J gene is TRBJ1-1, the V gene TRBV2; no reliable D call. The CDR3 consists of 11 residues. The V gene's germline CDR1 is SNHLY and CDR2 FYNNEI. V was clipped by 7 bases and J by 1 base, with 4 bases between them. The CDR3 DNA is TGTGCCAGCATGAGGAACACTGAAGCTTTCTTT. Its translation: CASMRNTEAFF.

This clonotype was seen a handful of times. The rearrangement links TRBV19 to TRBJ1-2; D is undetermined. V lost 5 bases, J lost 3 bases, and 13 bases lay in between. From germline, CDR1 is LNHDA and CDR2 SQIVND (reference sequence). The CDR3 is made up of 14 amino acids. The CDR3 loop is CASSPRVVDYGYTF. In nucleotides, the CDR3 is TGTGCCAGTAGTCCCCGGGTAGTGGACTATGGCTACACCTTC.

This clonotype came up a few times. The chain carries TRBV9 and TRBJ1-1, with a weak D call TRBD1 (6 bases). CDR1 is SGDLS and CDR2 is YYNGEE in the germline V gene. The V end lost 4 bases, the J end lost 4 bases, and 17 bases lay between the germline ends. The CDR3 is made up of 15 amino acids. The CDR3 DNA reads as TGTGCCAGCAGCCCCAAAGGGGGGAGGGTCACTGAAGCTTTCTTT. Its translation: CASSPKGGRVTEAFF.

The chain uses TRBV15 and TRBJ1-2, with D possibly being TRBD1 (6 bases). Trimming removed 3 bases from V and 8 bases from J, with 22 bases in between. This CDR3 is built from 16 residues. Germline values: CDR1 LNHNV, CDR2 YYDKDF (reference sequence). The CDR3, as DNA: TGTGCCACCAGCAGTGATAGAATGGGGGGCCGAGGAGGCTACACCTTC. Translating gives CATSSDRMGGRGGYTF.

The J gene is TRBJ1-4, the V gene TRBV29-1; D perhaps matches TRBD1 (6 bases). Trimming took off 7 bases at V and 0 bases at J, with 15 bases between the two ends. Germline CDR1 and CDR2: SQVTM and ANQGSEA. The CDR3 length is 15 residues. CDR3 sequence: CSARRRTATNEKLFF. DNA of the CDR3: TGCAGCGCTCGGCGCCGGACAGCAACTAATGAAAAACTGTTTTTT.

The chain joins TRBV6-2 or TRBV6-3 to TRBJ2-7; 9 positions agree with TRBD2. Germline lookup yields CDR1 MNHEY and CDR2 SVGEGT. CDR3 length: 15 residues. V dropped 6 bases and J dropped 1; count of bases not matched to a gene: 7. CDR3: CASSPIAGVSYEQYF. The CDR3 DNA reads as TGTGCCAGCAGCCCGATAGCGGGAGTGTCCTACGAGCAGTACTTC.

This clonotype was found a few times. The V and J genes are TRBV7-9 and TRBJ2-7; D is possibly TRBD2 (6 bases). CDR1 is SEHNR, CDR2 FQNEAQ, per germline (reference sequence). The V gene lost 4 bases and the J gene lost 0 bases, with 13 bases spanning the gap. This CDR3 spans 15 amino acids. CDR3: CASSSAGTRSYEQYF. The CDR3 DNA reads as TGTGCCAGCAGCTCAGCAGGGACTCGCTCCTACGAGCAGTACTTC.

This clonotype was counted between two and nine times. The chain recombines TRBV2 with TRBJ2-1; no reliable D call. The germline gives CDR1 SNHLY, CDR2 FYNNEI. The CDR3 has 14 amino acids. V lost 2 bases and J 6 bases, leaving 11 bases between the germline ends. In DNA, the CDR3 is TGTGCCAGCAGTGAATCGGTAATTCCCAATGAGCAGTTCTTC. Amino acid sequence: CASSESVIPNEQFF.

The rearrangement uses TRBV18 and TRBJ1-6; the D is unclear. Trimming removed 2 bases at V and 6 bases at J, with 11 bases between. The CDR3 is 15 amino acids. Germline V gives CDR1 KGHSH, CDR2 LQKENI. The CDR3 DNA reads TGTGCCAGCTCACCAACGGCGGCGCTTAATTCACCCCTCCACTTT. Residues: CASSPTAALNSPLHF.

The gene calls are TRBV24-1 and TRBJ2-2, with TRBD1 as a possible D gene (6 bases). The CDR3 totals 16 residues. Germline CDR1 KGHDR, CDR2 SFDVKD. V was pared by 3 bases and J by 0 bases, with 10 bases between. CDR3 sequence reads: CATSDTGTTNTGELFF. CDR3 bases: TGTGCCACCAGTGATACAGGGACCACGAACACCGGGGAGCTGTTTTTT.

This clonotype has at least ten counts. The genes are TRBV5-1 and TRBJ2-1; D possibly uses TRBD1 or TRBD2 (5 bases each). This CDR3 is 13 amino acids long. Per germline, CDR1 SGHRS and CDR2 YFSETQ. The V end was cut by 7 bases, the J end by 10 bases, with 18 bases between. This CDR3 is CASGPESGREQFF. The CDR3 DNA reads TGCGCCAGCGGCCCTGAATCGGGACGAGAGCAGTTCTTC.

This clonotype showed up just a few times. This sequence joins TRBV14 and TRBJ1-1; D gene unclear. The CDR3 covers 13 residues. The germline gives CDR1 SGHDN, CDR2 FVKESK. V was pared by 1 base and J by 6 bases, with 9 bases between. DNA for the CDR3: TGTGCCAGCAGCCAAGTAAACTGGGCTGAAGCTTTCTTT. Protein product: CASSQVNWAEAFF.

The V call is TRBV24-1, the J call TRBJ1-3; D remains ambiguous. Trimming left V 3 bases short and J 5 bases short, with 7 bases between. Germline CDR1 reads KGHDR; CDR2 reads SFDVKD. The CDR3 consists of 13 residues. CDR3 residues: CATSDPYRNTIYF. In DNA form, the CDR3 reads TGTGCCACCAGTGATCCCTATCGAAACACCATATATTTT.

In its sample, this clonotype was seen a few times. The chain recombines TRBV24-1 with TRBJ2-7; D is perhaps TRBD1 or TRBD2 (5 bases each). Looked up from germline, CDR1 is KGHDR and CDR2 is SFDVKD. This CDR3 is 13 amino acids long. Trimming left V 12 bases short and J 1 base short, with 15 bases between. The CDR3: CAVARGGSYEQYF. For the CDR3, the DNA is TGTGCCGTGGCTCGGGGCGGTTCCTACGAGCAGTACTTC.

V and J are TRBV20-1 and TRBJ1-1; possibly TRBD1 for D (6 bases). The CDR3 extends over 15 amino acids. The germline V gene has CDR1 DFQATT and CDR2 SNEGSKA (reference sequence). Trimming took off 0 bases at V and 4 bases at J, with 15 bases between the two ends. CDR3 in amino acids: CSARDRRGGGTEAFF. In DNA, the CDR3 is TGCAGTGCTAGAGATCGAAGAGGGGGTGGCACTGAAGCTTTCTTT.

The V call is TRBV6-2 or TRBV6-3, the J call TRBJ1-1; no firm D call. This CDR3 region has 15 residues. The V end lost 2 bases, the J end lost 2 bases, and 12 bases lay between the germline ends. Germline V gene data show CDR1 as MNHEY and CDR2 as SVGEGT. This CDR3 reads CASSYPIGVNTEAFF. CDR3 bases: TGTGCCAGCAGTTACCCCATCGGGGTCAACACTGAAGCTTTCTTT.